The rows below give T cell receptor beta chains drawn from one sample of a study of shared clonotypes between healthy human individuals. Some clones are missing from TCRdb's copy, which holds only in-frame ones; the method was immunoSEQ multiplex PCR. This table holds 2,500,000 or so clones, 80% to 95% found once. Specimen: naive CD4+ T cells from PBMCs. Receptors were obtained from a man younger than 35 in good health. Some clones in this sample may be carry-over from other donors' samples. The CDR3 runs from the conserved cysteine through the conserved F or W. Fields, in order: D gene, clone size, V gene, J gene, CDR3 DNA, CDR3 protein. A D gene is named only where the DNA matches it firmly. Clone size is given for some rows only: seen once, a few or many times, or a class if the clone is expanded.

D: TRBD2; size: .; V: TRBV7-2; J: TRBJ2-1; DNA: TGTGCCAGCAGCTTAGACCTAGCGGGGGTGCAGTTCTTC; CDR3: CASSLDLAGVQFF
D: .; size: once; V: TRBV28; J: TRBJ2-1; DNA: TGTGCCAGCAGTTCCCCCCCTGGCGGCTACAATGAGCAGTTCTTC; CDR3: CASSSPPGGYNEQFF
D: .; size: .; V: TRBV6-6; J: TRBJ1-1; DNA: TGTGCCAGCAGACCCGGGGAGGCCACTGAAGCTTTCTTT; CDR3: CASRPGEATEAFF
D: TRBD1; size: .; V: TRBV2; J: TRBJ1-2; DNA: TGTGCCAGCTCCGACAGGGGCCCTGGCTACACCTTC; CDR3: CASSDRGPGYTF
D: .; size: few; V: TRBV4-1; J: TRBJ2-3; DNA: TGCGCCAGCAGCCAGAACCGGGCCTTAACAGATACGCAGTATTTT; CDR3: CASSQNRALTDTQYF
D: .; size: once; V: TRBV28; J: TRBJ1-5; DNA: TGTGCCAGCATCGAGACCGTCGACTATAGCAATCAGCCCCAGCATTTT; CDR3: CASIETVDYSNQPQHF
D: .; size: .; V: TRBV6-4; J: TRBJ2-1; DNA: TGTGCCAGCAGTGAAGGCTGGCAGAAAGATCCACAGTTCTTC; CDR3: CASSEGWQKDPQFF
D: TRBD1; size: .; V: TRBV19; J: TRBJ1-5; DNA: TGTGCCAGTAGTACCCACCGGGACAGGGCCCACCAGCCCCAGCATTTT; CDR3: CASSTHRDRAHQPQHF
D: TRBD2; size: .; V: TRBV2; J: TRBJ2-7; DNA: TGTGCCAGCAGTGGGGGAACTAGCGGCCCCAGGAGATACGAGCAGTACTTC; CDR3: CASSGGTSGPRRYEQYF
D: TRBD1; size: .; V: TRBV5-1; J: TRBJ2-7; DNA: TGCGCCAGCAGTGAACAGGGGTATTACGAGCAGTACTTC; CDR3: CASSEQGYYEQYF
D: TRBD1; size: .; V: TRBV7-2; J: TRBJ2-3; DNA: TGTGCCAGCAGCTTTTACAGGGGGACAGATACGCAGTATTTT; CDR3: CASSFYRGTDTQYF
D: .; size: .; V: TRBV6-1; J: TRBJ2-7; DNA: TGTGCCAGCAGTGCCACAGGATCCAGAGCCTACGAGCAGTACTTC; CDR3: CASSATGSRAYEQYF
D: .; size: .; V: TRBV5-1; J: TRBJ2-2; DNA: TGCGCCAGCAGCTCACAGGGCAACACCGGGGAGCTGTTTTTT; CDR3: CASSSQGNTGELFF
D: .; size: .; V: TRBV7-2; J: TRBJ2-3; DNA: TGTGCCAGCAGCTTTATCGGGGTCACAGATACGCAGTATTTT; CDR3: CASSFIGVTDTQYF
D: TRBD2; size: .; V: TRBV19; J: TRBJ2-1; DNA: TGTGCCAGTAGTATAGAGCGGGGGTATGAGCAGTTCTTC; CDR3: CASSIERGYEQFF
D: .; size: .; V: TRBV6-1; J: TRBJ2-1; DNA: TGTGCCAGCAGTGAAGTGGGGTTCTCCTACAATGAGCAGTTCTTC; CDR3: CASSEVGFSYNEQFF
D: TRBD1; size: .; V: TRBV11-1; J: TRBJ2-5; DNA: TGTGCCAGCAGCTTAGGGGTGGTGGACAGGGAAGAGACCCAGTACTTC; CDR3: CASSLGVVDREETQYF
D: TRBD1; size: .; V: TRBV29-1; J: TRBJ2-7; DNA: TGCAGCGCCGGGACAGGGGTAGGCGAGCAGTACTTC; CDR3: CSAGTGVGEQYF
D: TRBD1; size: .; V: TRBV19; J: TRBJ1-5; DNA: TGTGCCAGCTTAAAACAGGGGACGAGTCAGCCCCAGCATTTT; CDR3: CASLKQGTSQPQHF
D: .; size: .; V: TRBV9; J: TRBJ2-1; DNA: TGTGCCAGCAGCGTGTACTCCGGGACAGAGCAGTTCTTC; CDR3: CASSVYSGTEQFF
D: .; size: .; V: TRBV29-1; J: TRBJ1-2; DNA: TGCAGCGCCGATGTACCGGGACACCGCTATGGCTACACCTTC; CDR3: CSADVPGHRYGYTF
D: TRBD1; size: .; V: TRBV29-1; J: TRBJ2-4; DNA: TGCAGCGTTGGTCCGGGACAGGGAGACATTCAGTACTTC; CDR3: CSVGPGQGDIQYF
D: TRBD2; size: .; V: TRBV7-3; J: TRBJ2-7; DNA: TGTGCCAGCAGCCCCCGGGGGGGGAGTCCCTACGAGCAGTACTTC; CDR3: CASSPRGGSPYEQYF
D: .; size: .; V: TRBV11-2; J: TRBJ2-7; DNA: TGTGCCAGCAGCCATCCGACACAGCGTTACTACGAGCAGTACTTC; CDR3: CASSHPTQRYYEQYF
D: .; size: .; V: TRBV5-1; J: TRBJ1-1; DNA: TGCGCCAGCAGCCCCCAGGCCCCTGGCGCGACTGAAGCTTTCTTT; CDR3: CASSPQAPGATEAFF
D: .; size: .; V: TRBV25-1; J: TRBJ2-7; DNA: TGTGCCAGTTCAAGCGGAGGCTACGAGCAGTACTTC; CDR3: CASSSGGYEQYF
D: TRBD1; size: .; V: TRBV19; J: TRBJ1-2; DNA: TGTGCCAGTAACCCATACCCGGGACAGGCTGGGGACTATGGCTACACCTTC; CDR3: CASNPYPGQAGDYGYTF
D: .; size: .; V: TRBV7-3; J: TRBJ1-4; DNA: TGTGCCAGCGGCGCAGATGGGAGGAATGAAAAACTGTTTTTT; CDR3: CASGADGRNEKLFF
D: .; size: .; V: TRBV6-1; J: TRBJ1-1; DNA: TGTGCCAGCAGTGAAGTGTGGGGGCAAGACACTGAAGCTTTCTTT; CDR3: CASSEVWGQDTEAFF
D: .; size: .; V: TRBV19; J: TRBJ1-3; DNA: TGTGCCAGTACTGAGGGAGGCCGAAACACCATATATTTT; CDR3: CASTEGGRNTIYF
D: .; size: .; V: TRBV13; J: TRBJ2-1; DNA: TGTGCCAGCAGCAACCTTGACGGGTCCGGGAAAGTCCACAGCCGGTTCTTC; CDR3: CASSNLDGSGKVHSRFF
D: TRBD1; size: .; V: TRBV28; J: TRBJ2-6; DNA: TGTGCCAGCAGACGGACAGGGTCTTTCGGCCTTTCTGGGGCCAACGTCCTGACTTTC; CDR3: CASRRTGSFGLSGANVLTF
D: .; size: .; V: TRBV5-6; J: TRBJ1-3; DNA: TGTGCCAGCAGCGGGACGGGCTCTGGAAACACCATATATTTT; CDR3: CASSGTGSGNTIYF
D: TRBD1; size: .; V: TRBV27; J: TRBJ2-3; DNA: TGTGCCAGCAGTTTACGGACAGGAAAAGATACGCAGTATTTT; CDR3: CASSLRTGKDTQYF
D: TRBD2; size: .; V: TRBV27; J: TRBJ2-3; DNA: TGTGCCAGCAGTTTTAGGGTATCTTTAGCGGGAGGCACAGATACGCAGTATTTT; CDR3: CASSFRVSLAGGTDTQYF